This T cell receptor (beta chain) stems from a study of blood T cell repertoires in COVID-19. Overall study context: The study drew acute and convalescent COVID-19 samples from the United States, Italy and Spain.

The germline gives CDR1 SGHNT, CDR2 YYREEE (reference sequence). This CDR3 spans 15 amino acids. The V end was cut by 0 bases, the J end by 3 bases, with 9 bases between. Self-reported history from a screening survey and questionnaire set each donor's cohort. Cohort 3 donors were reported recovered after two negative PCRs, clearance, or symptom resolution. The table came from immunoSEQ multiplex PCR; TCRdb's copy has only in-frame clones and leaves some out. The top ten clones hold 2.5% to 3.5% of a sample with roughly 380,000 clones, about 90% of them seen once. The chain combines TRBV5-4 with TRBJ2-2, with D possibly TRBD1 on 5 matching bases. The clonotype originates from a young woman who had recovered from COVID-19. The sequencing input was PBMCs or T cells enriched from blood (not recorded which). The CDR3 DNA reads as TGTGCCAGCAGCTTGGTTGGGGCTGACACCGGGGAGCTGTTTTTT. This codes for CASSLVGADTGELFF. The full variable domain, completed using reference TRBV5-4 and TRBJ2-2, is ETGVTQSPTHLIKTRGQQVTLRCSSQSGHNTVSWYQQALGQGPQFIFQYYREEENGRGNFPPRFSGLQFPNYSSELNVNALELDDSALYLCASSLVGADTGELFFGEGSRLTVL.